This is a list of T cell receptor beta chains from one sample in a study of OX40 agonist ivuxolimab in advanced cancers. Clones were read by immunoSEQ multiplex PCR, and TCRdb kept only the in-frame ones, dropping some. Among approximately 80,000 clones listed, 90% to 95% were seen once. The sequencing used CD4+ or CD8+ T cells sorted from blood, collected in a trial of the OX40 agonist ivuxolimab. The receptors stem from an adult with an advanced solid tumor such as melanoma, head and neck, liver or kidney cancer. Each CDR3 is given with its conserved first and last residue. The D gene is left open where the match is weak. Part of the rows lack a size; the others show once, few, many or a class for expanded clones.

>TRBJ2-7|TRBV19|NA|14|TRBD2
TGTGCCAGTAGTACCGCGGGAGGCGGATCCGAGCAGTACTTC
CASSTAGGGSEQYF
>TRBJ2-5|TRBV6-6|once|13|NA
TGTGCCAGCAGCCCTAGACCCGGTGGGACCCAGTACTTC
CASSPRPGGTQYF
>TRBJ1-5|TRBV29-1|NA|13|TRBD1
TGCAGCGTAGTAGACAGGGCCGGTGGGCCCCAGCATTTT
CSVVDRAGGPQHF
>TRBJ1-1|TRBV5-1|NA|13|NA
TGCGCCAGCAGCTTGGCCAAGAACACTGAAGCTTTCTTT
CASSLAKNTEAFF
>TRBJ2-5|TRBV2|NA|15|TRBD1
TGTGCCAGCTCTGGACAGGCGCCACCCCAAGAGACCCAGTACTTC
CASSGQAPPQETQYF
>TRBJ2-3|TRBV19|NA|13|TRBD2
TGTGCCAGTAGGACTAGCGGTACAGATACGCAGTATTTT
CASRTSGTDTQYF
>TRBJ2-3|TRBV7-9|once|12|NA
TGTGCCAGCAGCTTAGACACAGATACGCAGTATTTT
CASSLDTDTQYF
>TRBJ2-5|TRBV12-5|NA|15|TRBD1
TGTGCTAGTGGTTTGGGGGGACAGCACCAAGAGACCCAGTACTTC
CASGLGGQHQETQYF
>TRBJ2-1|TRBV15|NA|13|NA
TGTGCCACCAGCAGAGCCCTTTACAATGAGCAGTTCTTC
CATSRALYNEQFF
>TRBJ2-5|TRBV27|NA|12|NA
TGTGCCAGCAGTAGTGGGGGGGAGACCCAGTACTTC
CASSSGGETQYF
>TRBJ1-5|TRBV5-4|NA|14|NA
TGTGCCAGCACCCCGCGGGGAGGGGGTCAGCCCCAGCATTTT
CASTPRGGGQPQHF